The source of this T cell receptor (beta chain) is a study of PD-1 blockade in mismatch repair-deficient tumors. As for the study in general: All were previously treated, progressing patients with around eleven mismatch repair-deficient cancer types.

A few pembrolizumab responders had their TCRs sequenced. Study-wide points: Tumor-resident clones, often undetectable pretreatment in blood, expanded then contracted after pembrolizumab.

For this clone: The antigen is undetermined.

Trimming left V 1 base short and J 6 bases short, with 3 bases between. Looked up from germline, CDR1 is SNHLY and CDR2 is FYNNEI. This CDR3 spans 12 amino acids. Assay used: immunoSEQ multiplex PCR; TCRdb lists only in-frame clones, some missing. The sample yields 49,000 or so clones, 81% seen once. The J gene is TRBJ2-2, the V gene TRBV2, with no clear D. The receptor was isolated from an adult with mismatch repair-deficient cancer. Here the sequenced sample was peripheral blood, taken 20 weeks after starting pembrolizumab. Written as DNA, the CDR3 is TGTGCCAGCAGTGAAGGACCCGGGGAGCTGTTTTTT. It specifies CASSEGPGELFF. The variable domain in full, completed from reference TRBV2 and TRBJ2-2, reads EPEVTQTPSHQVTQMGQEVILRCVPISNHLYFYWYRQILGQKVEFLVSFYNNEISEKSEIFDDQFSVERPDGSNFTLKIRSTKLEDSAMYFCASSEGPGELFFGEGSRLTVL.